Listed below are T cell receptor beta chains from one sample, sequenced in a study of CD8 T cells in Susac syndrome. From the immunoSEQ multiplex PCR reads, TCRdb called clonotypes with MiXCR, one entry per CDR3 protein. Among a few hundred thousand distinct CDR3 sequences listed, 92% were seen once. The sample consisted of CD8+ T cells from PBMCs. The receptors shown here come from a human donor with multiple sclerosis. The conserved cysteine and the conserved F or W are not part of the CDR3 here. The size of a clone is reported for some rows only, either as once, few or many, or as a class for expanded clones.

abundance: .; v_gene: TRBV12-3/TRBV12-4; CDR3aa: ASSLGAGAGYEQY
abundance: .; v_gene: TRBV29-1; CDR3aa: SVLQGSAYEQY
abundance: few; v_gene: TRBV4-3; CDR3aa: ASSQSTSGRDEQY
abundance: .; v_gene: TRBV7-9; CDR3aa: ASEGGGAF
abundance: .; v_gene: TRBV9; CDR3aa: ASSSGTAFHEQY
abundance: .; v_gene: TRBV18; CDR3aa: ASSRSRFDSGNTIY
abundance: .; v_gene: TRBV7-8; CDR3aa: ASSFGTGEQH
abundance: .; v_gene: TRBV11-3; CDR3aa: ASSLVSSLADTQY
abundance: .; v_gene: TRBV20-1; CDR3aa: SATRGGGELF
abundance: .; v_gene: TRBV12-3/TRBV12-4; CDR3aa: ASSFYGTDTQY
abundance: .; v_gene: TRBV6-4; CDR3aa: ATLTTGNDYEQY
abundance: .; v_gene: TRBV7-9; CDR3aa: ASRGGGMDGNEQF
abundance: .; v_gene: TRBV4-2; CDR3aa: ASSQMGGRTDTQY
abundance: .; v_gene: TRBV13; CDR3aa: ASSLGTGGVYEQY
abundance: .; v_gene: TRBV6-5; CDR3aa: ASSYQTGPDTQY
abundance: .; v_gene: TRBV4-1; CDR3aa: ASSQEGTSGTYEQY
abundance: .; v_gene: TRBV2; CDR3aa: ASSSRPGRSVEQY
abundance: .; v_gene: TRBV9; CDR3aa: ASSVGADSGNTIY
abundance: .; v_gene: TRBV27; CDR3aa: ASSFGLEGYEQY
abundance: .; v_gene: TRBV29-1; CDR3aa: SVEPRGMSTDTQY
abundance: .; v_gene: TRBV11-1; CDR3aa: ASSHRTRYEQY
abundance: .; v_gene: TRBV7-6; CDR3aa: ASSPYPDRQDYGYT
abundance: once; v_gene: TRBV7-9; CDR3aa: ASSLALRGETQY
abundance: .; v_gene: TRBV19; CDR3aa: ASSIVSGHNQPQH
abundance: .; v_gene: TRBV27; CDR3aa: ASSPQGYYEQY
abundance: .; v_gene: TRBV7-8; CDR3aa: ASSKGGRYEQY
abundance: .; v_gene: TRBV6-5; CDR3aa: ASSQDGAGNQPQH
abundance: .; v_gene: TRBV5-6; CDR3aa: ASNSALSVYSYGYT
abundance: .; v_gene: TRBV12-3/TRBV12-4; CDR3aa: ASSSPRDSFTDTQY
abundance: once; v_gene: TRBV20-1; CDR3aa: SARGRNRREQY
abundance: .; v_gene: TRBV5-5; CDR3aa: ASSLVTSTDTQY
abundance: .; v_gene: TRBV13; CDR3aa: ASSKTGATFIANTGELF
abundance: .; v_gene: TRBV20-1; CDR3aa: SARGIYSDYEQY
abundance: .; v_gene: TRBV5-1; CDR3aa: ASSFLTGAVEGQAF